The 13 T cell receptor beta chains below were found in one sample sequenced in a study of OX40 agonist ivuxolimab in advanced cancers. TCRdb's copy holds only in-frame clones and misses some; the assay was immunoSEQ multiplex PCR. The sample lists 95,000 to 100,000 clones; about 79% were seen once. Here the sequenced sample was CD4+ or CD8+ T cells sorted from blood, taken in a trial of the OX40 agonist ivuxolimab. The receptors derive from an adult with an advanced solid tumor such as melanoma, head and neck, liver or kidney cancer.

The chain combines TRBV19 with TRBJ2-3; TRBD1 agrees at 7 bases. Germline CDR1 reads LNHDA; CDR2 reads SQIVND (reference sequence). This CDR3 has 16 residues. The trim removed 4 bases at V and 7 bases at J, leaving 14 bases unmatched. DNA for the CDR3: TGTGCCAGTAGTAAGTTTGGGGACAGTCGTACATATACGCAGTATTTT. Residues: CASSKFGDSRTYTQYF.

The V gene is TRBV5-1, the J gene TRBJ1-3; tentative D call: TRBD1 (5 bases). The CDR3 is 16 residues long. CDR1 SGHRS and CDR2 YFSETQ come from the germline V gene. Trimming removed 5 bases from V and 0 bases from J, with 15 bases in between. The CDR3 reads CASRETSGISGNTIYF. CDR3 nucleotide sequence: TGCGCCAGCAGAGAAACCTCAGGGATCTCTGGAAACACCATATATTTT. Full variable domain (remainder filled in from reference TRBV5-1 and TRBJ1-3): KAGVTQTPRYLIKTRGQQVTLSCSPISGHRSVSWYQQTPGQGLQFLFEYFSETQRNKGNFPGRFSGRQFSNSRSEMNVSTLELGDSALYLCASRETSGISGNTIYFGEGSWLTVV.

The chain has TRBV2 and TRBJ2-7; TRBD1 agrees at 9 bases. Germline CDR1 SNHLY, CDR2 FYNNEI. J was trimmed by 0 bases and V by 7 bases; bases with no gene match: 4. This CDR3 is 14 amino acids long. The CDR3 region is CASNQQGASYEQYF. CDR3 bases: TGTGCCAGCAACCAACAGGGGGCCTCCTACGAGCAGTACTTC.

The chain couples TRBV11-2 to TRBJ1-2; 7 nucleotides align to TRBD1. CDR3 size: 14 residues. The V gene end was trimmed by 5 bases and the J gene end by 2 bases; junction bases not matched to a gene: 5. Germline CDR1 and CDR2: SGHAT and FQNNGV. CDR3 loop: CASSRGTENYGYTF. DNA for the CDR3: TGTGCCAGCAGCCGCGGGACAGAGAACTATGGCTACACCTTC.

CDR3 protein: CASSQVTGRGAAQHF. The CDR3 nucleotides read TGCGCCAGCAGCCAAGTCACGGGACGGGGAGCGGCCCAGCATTTT. V gene TRBV4-3 combines with J gene TRBJ1-5; D perhaps matches TRBD1 (5 bases). The CDR3 is 15 amino acids. Trimming took 1 base from V and 11 from J, leaving 18 bases between them. Germline V gene lookup returns CDR1 LGHNA and CDR2 YSLEER.

The V and J genes are TRBV5-1 and TRBJ2-2; D is ambiguous. V gave up 0 bases and J gave up 0 bases, with 6 bases separating them. The CDR3 contains 15 residues. Germline CDR1 and CDR2: SGHRS and YFSETQ. CDR3 residues: CASSLAASNTGELFF. CDR3 nucleotide sequence: TGCGCCAGCAGCTTGGCGGCCTCGAACACCGGGGAGCTGTTTTTT.

CDR3 in amino acids: CAWSVHQTEQPQHF. The DNA for the CDR3 is TGTGCCTGGAGTGTACATCAGACGGAGCAGCCCCAGCATTTT. V usage is TRBV30 and J usage is TRBJ1-5; D remains unclear. V gave up 0 bases and J gave up 7 bases, with 13 bases separating them. This CDR3 region has 14 residues. CDR1 and CDR2 (germline): GTSNPN, SVGIG (reference sequence). The whole variable domain, remainder taken from reference TRBV30 and TRBJ1-5, is SQTIHQWPATLVQPVGSPLSLECTVEGTSNPNLYWYRQAAGRGLQLLFYSVGIGQISSEVPQNLSASRPQDRQFILSSKKLLLSDSGFYLCAWSVHQTEQPQHFGDGTRLSIL.

The rearrangement links TRBV10-3 to TRBJ2-5, with 12 nucleotides matching TRBD2. V shed 0 bases, J shed 7 bases, and the junction held 24 bases outside the gene matches. The CDR3 is 22 amino acids. Germline CDR1 reads ENHRY; CDR2 reads SYGVKD. CDR3 amino acids: CAISESGGKLAGGGVQRRTQYF. CDR3 bases: TGTGCCATCAGTGAGTCGGGGGGCAAACTAGCGGGAGGAGGAGTCCAGAGGAGGACCCAGTACTTC.

This clone showed up many times. This sequence joins TRBV28 and TRBJ1-1; 11 nucleotides agree with TRBD1. The CDR3 runs 15 residues. The V segment lost 7 bases and the J segment 4 bases; nucleotides outside the gene matches: 8. Germline CDR1 MDHEN, CDR2 SYDVKM. The CDR3 DNA follows: TGTGCCAGCAAGAGCGGACAGGGGGCCATCACTGAAGCTTTCTTT. The encoded protein is CASKSGQGAITEAFF.

The chain has TRBV5-4 and TRBJ2-2, with 11 nucleotides matching TRBD2. There are 16 residues in the CDR3. CDR1 and CDR2 (germline): SGHNT, YYREEE (reference sequence). V shed 4 bases, J shed 0 bases, and the junction held 2 bases outside the gene matches. CDR3 bases: TGTGCCAGCAGCCTAGCGGGGGGTTCGAACACCGGGGAGCTGTTTTTT. It translates to CASSLAGGSNTGELFF.

This sequence joins TRBV19 and TRBJ2-1; TRBD1 matches at 9 bases. The germline V gene has CDR1 LNHDA and CDR2 SQIVND (reference sequence). The J segment lost 5 bases and the V segment lost 7 bases, leaving 6 bases of the junction unmatched. This CDR3 has 14 residues. CDR3 sequence: CASIDRGNDNEQFF. DNA for the CDR3: TGTGCCAGTATCGACAGGGGGAACGACAATGAGCAGTTCTTC. Complete variable domain (other parts from reference TRBV19 and TRBJ2-1): DGGITQSPKYLFRKEGQNVTLSCEQNLNHDAMYWYRQDPGQGLRLIYYSQIVNDFQKGDIAEGYSVSREKKESFPLTVTSAQKNPTAFYLCASIDRGNDNEQFFGPGTRLTVL.

The DNA of the CDR3 is TGTGCCAGCAGCCCAACAGGGAGGGAAGGCTACACCTTC. It is translated as CASSPTGREGYTF. The chain carries TRBV5-6 and TRBJ1-2; tentatively, D is TRBD1 (6 bases). The CDR3 extends over 13 amino acids. The V gene lost 4 bases and the J gene lost 8 bases, with 15 bases spanning the gap. The germline gives CDR1 SGHDT, CDR2 YYEEEE. Full variable domain (rest looked up from reference TRBV5-6 and TRBJ1-2): DAGVTQSPTHLIKTRGQQVTLRCSPKSGHDTVSWYQQALGQGPQFIFQYYEEEERQRGNFPDRFSGHQFPNYSSELNVNALLLGDSALYLCASSPTGREGYTFGSGTRLTVV.

The rearrangement links TRBV9 to TRBJ2-7; the match to TRBD2 covers 9 bases. The V gene end was trimmed by 1 base and the J gene end by 1 base; junction bases not matched to a gene: 6. The CDR3 is 16 residues long. Germline values: CDR1 SGDLS, CDR2 YYNGEE. The CDR3 spells CASSVSWLAGSYEQYF. CDR3 coding DNA: TGTGCCAGCAGCGTAAGTTGGCTAGCGGGGTCCTACGAGCAGTACTTC.